A selection of T cell receptor beta chains follows, all from one sample in a study of early T cells in non-severe SARS-CoV-2 infection. Each CDR3 protein is one row after TCRdb ran MiXCR on the 5' RACE reads. Of almost 30,000 distinct CDR3 sequences in the sample, 5.7% were seen once. The specimen was whole blood. All receptors come from an adult who was a healthcare worker with PCR-confirmed SARS-CoV-2 infection or an uninfected control (not recorded which). Both conserved end residues are trimmed from each CDR3. Some rows mark clone size as missing; the rest say once, few, many or name a class of expanded clone.

TRBJ1-5 | 10 | TRBV6-2/TRBV6-3 | many | ASPKSGRPQH
TRBJ2-7 | 13 | TRBV7-2 | - | ASSSGAQGPYEQY
TRBJ2-3 | 13 | TRBV27 | many | ASSYRGAGTDTQY
TRBJ2-5 | 14 | TRBV7-9 | many | ASSLPLDLPQETQY
TRBJ2-1 | 9 | TRBV7-2 | many | ASSEKLNQF
TRBJ1-1 | 11 | TRBV28 | many | ASSTGTGGMAF
TRBJ2-2 | 13 | TRBV5-1 | many | ASSYGQVDTGELF
TRBJ1-1 | 12 | TRBV4-3 | many | ASSQGIGLTEAF
TRBJ1-1 | 12 | TRBV6-5 | - | ASSSTAGTVQAF
TRBJ2-5 | 9 | TRBV7-6 | - | ASSPQETQY
TRBJ2-3 | 14 | TRBV6-5 | - | ASSYGGPTTRNTQY
TRBJ2-1 | 15 | TRBV4-3 | many | ASSQEPSGGIYNEQF
TRBJ2-1 | 12 | TRBV20-1 | many | SARLPTGGNEQF
TRBJ2-7 | 13 | TRBV5-6 | many | ASSFYPPGSYEQY
TRBJ2-5 | 12 | TRBV6-5 | many | ASSIGTSGPRRY
TRBJ2-7 | 13 | TRBV4-1 | medium-sized | ASSPTSGTRYEQY
TRBJ1-6 | 13 | TRBV7-2 | many | ASSLDGTGNSPLH
TRBJ2-3 | 13 | TRBV12-3/TRBV12-4 | medium-sized | ASSSGLRLTDTQY
TRBJ2-4 | 13 | TRBV5-4 | many | ASSPGGVAKNIQY
TRBJ2-3 | 12 | TRBV5-1 | many | ASSFPESTDTQY
TRBJ1-1 | 10 | TRBV29-1 | many | SVGGGWTEAF
TRBJ1-2 | 11 | TRBV12-3/TRBV12-4 | few | ASSFGNPYGYT
TRBJ2-7 | 12 | TRBV19 | many | ASSRTGVVFEQY
TRBJ2-3 | 11 | TRBV7-8 | few | ASSLGGKATQY
TRBJ1-3 | 13 | TRBV7-9 | few | ASSWDGNSENTIY
TRBJ2-1 | 14 | TRBV10-3 | many | AISERMAIGDNEQF
TRBJ1-1 | 13 | TRBV20-1 | many | SARDGEGLHTEAF
TRBJ2-7 | 13 | TRBV24-1 | medium-sized | ATSDWGSGGYEQY